Shown below are 5 T cell receptor beta chains from a single sample sequenced in a study of T cells after yellow fever vaccination. TCRdb itself ran the 5' RACE reads through MiXCR, one entry per CDR3 protein. The sample includes fewer than 350,000 distinct CDR3 sequences, approximately 4% seen only once; the top ten take roughly 19%. Sequences were derived from PBMCs, sampled 15 days after the yellow fever booster vaccination. The source of these receptors is a man between 18 and 35 years old who received the YFV17D yellow fever vaccine.

This clonotype has at least ten counts. This sequence joins TRBV6-5 and TRBJ1-1, with D tentatively TRBD1 (6 bases). Germline V gene sequence: CDR1 MNHEY, CDR2 SVGAGI. Between the trimmed V and J ends, which lost 1 base and 5 bases, there was a span of 17 bases. The CDR3 is 16 amino acids. The CDR3 here is CASSYFGGVWGTEAFF. The CDR3 nucleotides are TGTGCCAGCAGTTACTTTGGGGGCGTCTGGGGTACTGAAGCTTTCTTT.

This clonotype was seen many times. V gene TRBV4-2 combines with J gene TRBJ1-4; D may be TRBD1 (5 bases). V lost 4 bases, J lost 8 bases, and 14 bases lay in between. Germline V CDR1 and CDR2: LGHNA, YNFKEQ. CDR3 length equals 14 residues. CDR3 sequence: CASSLQAGSEKLFF. The CDR3 DNA is TGTGCCAGCAGCCTACAGGCGGGTAGCGAAAAACTGTTTTTT.

The chain joins TRBV28 to TRBJ2-7; TRBD1 matches 9 bases. This CDR3 contains 12 residues. Germline values: CDR1 MDHEN, CDR2 SYDVKM. The V segment lost 8 bases and the J segment 4 bases; nucleotides outside the gene matches: 3. The CDR3: CASGGQGYEQYF. The CDR3 coding sequence is TGTGCCAGCGGTGGACAGGGGTACGAGCAGTACTTC.

This clonotype has a count of ten or more. The chain has TRBV6-5 and TRBJ1-6, with D unresolved. Germline V lookup: CDR1 MNHEY, CDR2 SVGAGI. The CDR3 covers 14 residues. Trimming took 6 bases from V and 10 from J, leaving 16 bases between them. CDR3 sequence: CASRWTGLGSPLHF. The DNA for the CDR3 is TGTGCCAGCAGATGGACTGGATTGGGGTCACCCCTCCACTTT.

The chain couples TRBV5-4 to TRBJ2-2; D is unclear. The CDR3 covers 15 residues. Trimming shortened V by 4 bases and J by 7 bases, and 17 bases separated the two germline ends. The germline CDR1 and CDR2 sequences are SGHNT and YYREEE (reference sequence). CDR3 sequence (DNA): TGTGCCAGCAGCCTGCCCAGGACCCTCGGCGGGGAGCTGTTTTTT. Translation gives CASSLPRTLGGELFF.